Following are 27 T cell receptor beta chains from one sample sequenced in a study of CD8+ T cells in alopecia areata. Specified treatment: oral pan-JAK inhibitor, 5-10 mg twice daily. The authors extracted RNA and reverse transcribed it into cDNA as the sequencing template. Only in-frame clones appear in the TCRdb table, and some are missing; sequencing was by immunoSEQ multiplex PCR. The sample lists about 140,000 clones, around 83% occurring once. The material was CD8+ T cells sorted from blood, obtained at week 4, from a patient treated with tofacitinib. The origin of the receptors is a human donor with alopecia areata.

The chain couples TRBV5-6 to TRBJ2-7; D not resolved. The length of the CDR3 is 15 residues. Germline CDR1 and CDR2: SGHDT and YYEEEE. V was cut by 1 base and J by 1 base, with 12 bases left in between. The CDR3: CASSLSQSPSYEQYF. CDR3 nucleotide sequence: TGTGCCAGCAGCTTGTCCCAGTCCCCATCCTACGAGCAGTACTTC.

The chain employs TRBV30 and TRBJ2-1, with TRBD1 matching 8 bases. Trimming cost V 0 bases and J 7 bases; bases outside gene matches: 11. Germline assignment: CDR1 GTSNPN and CDR2 SVGIG (reference sequence). The CDR3 length is 16 residues. CDR3 in DNA: TGTGCCTGGAGTGTACCTAGGACAGGGTGGTGGAATGAGCAGTTCTTC. Amino acids: CAWSVPRTGWWNEQFF.

V and J are TRBV29-1 and TRBJ1-1; D not certain. This CDR3 region has 14 residues. Germline CDR1 is SQVTM and CDR2 is ANQGSEA. V gave up 1 base and J gave up 0 bases, with 9 bases separating them. The CDR3 coding sequence is TGCAGCGTTGAAGGCTCAGATATGAACACTGAAGCTTTCTTT. Encoded protein: CSVEGSDMNTEAFF.

The gene calls are TRBV6-5 and TRBJ2-3; TRBD1 matches 11 bases. This CDR3 has 16 residues. J gave up 1 base and V 4 bases, and 4 bases lay outside the gene matches. The germline V gene encodes CDR1 MNHEY and CDR2 SVGAGI. The CDR3 region is CASSFGQGAGTDTQYF. The CDR3 nucleotides are TGTGCCAGCAGTTTCGGACAGGGGGCTGGCACAGATACGCAGTATTTT.

This chain links TRBV7-9 with TRBJ2-7; unclear D gene. The germline CDR1 and CDR2 sequences are SEHNR and FQNEAQ (reference sequence). V was clipped by 2 bases and J by 2 bases, with 4 bases between them. The CDR3 sequence is 12 residues long. The CDR3 region is CASSLSPYEQYF. CDR3 DNA: TGTGCCAGCAGCTTAAGCCCCTACGAGCAGTACTTC.

The chain joins TRBV4-1 to TRBJ2-1; 12 bases are a match to TRBD2. Germline trimming cut 5 bases from V and 8 bases from J; bases unmatched to any gene: 7. CDR3 length: 15 residues. Germline V gene lookup returns CDR1 MGHRA and CDR2 YSYEKL. The CDR3 spells CASSILAGGLDEQFF. The CDR3 DNA is TGCGCCAGCAGCATACTAGCGGGAGGATTGGATGAGCAGTTCTTC.

The chain links TRBV29-1 to TRBJ1-1; D is undetermined. The CDR3 loop spans 13 amino acids. Trimming pared 4 bases from V and 5 bases from J, leaving 14 bases between. Germline V CDR1 and CDR2: SQVTM, ANQGSEA. The CDR3 here is CSVVGGVRTEAFF. The CDR3 DNA follows: TGCAGCGTTGTGGGCGGAGTAAGGACTGAAGCTTTCTTT.

The chain's CDR3 is CASSRRGEAFF. DNA for the CDR3: TGTGCCAGCAGTCGTAGGGGGGAAGCTTTCTTT. The V call is TRBV27, the J call TRBJ1-1, with D maybe TRBD1 (6 bases). Germline V CDR1 and CDR2: MNHEY, SMNVEV (reference sequence). The V and J ends lost 5 bases and 8 bases respectively, with 9 bases between them. This CDR3 spans 11 amino acids.

This clone appeared a single time. V gene TRBV29-1 combines with J gene TRBJ1-2; D unresolved. V lost 2 bases and J 5 bases, leaving 12 bases between the germline ends. The length of the CDR3 is 13 residues. In germline, CDR1 is SQVTM, CDR2 ANQGSEA. CDR3 in DNA: TGCAGCGTTGAATGGGCAGAAGTATATGGCTACACCTTC. Its translation is CSVEWAEVYGYTF.

As for this clone: The sample carries other DNA sequences with the same CDR3. The chain links TRBV5-1 to TRBJ2-1; 10 bases are a match to TRBD1. This CDR3 is built from 14 residues. Germline CDR1 is SGHRS and CDR2 is YFSETQ. J gave up 4 bases and V 3 bases, and 1 base lay outside the gene matches. The DNA for the CDR3 is TGCGCCAGCAGCTGGACAGGGGGATACAATGAGCAGTTCTTC. Translation gives CASSWTGGYNEQFF.

The chain links TRBV5-1 to TRBJ2-1, with TRBD2 matching 10 bases. Per germline, CDR1 SGHRS and CDR2 YFSETQ. V shed 3 bases, J shed 0 bases, and the junction held 6 bases outside the gene matches. CDR3 length: 17 amino acids. Here the CDR3 DNA reads TGCGCCAGCAGCTCCACTAGCGGGGAACACTCCTACAATGAGCAGTTCTTC. The encoded protein is CASSSTSGEHSYNEQFF.

The V and J genes are TRBV6-1 and TRBJ2-2; a weak D match, TRBD1 (5 bases). V dropped 1 base and J dropped 8 bases, with 5 bases sitting between them. Germline CDR1 MNHNS, CDR2 SASEGT. The CDR3 consists of 12 residues. CDR3: CASSEGTGELFF. The CDR3 DNA reads as TGTGCCAGCAGTGAAGGGACAGGGGAGCTGTTTTTT.

The CDR3 loop is CASSYGLTGEAFF. The CDR3 nucleotides read TGTGCCAGCAGTTACGGCTTGACAGGTGAAGCTTTCTTT. V and J are TRBV6-5 and TRBJ1-1, with a possible D match to TRBD1 (6 bases). Trimming took off 2 bases at V and 7 bases at J, with 11 bases between the two ends. The CDR3 has 13 residues. The germline gives CDR1 MNHEY, CDR2 SVGAGI.

This clone was picked up one time. The chain uses TRBV27 and TRBJ2-3, with D uncertain. The CDR3 sequence is 13 residues long. Germline CDR1 MNHEY, CDR2 SMNVEV (reference sequence). V gave up 5 bases and J gave up 4 bases, with 10 bases separating them. The DNA for the CDR3 is TGTGCCAGCAGTCCCTTGCAGGCAGATACGCAGTATTTT. Its translation: CASSPLQADTQYF.

CDR3 residues: CASSEEDEQYF. The CDR3 DNA sequence: TGTGCCAGCTCTGAGGAGGACGAGCAGTACTTC. This chain connects TRBV25-1 to TRBJ2-7; possibly TRBD2 for D (5 bases). Germline CDR1 and CDR2: MGHDK and SYGVNS. The CDR3 is made up of 11 amino acids. Trimming removed 8 bases from V and 5 bases from J, with 10 bases in between.

The chain has TRBV29-1 and TRBJ2-7; TRBD1 aligns across 10 bases. Germline values: CDR1 SQVTM, CDR2 ANQGSEA. This CDR3 has 16 residues. V lost 8 bases and J lost 3; bases outside the gene matches: 16. In DNA form, the CDR3 reads TGCAGCACGTCCGGGACAGGGGAGGGTAATGTCTACGAGCAGTACTTC. The encoded protein is CSTSGTGEGNVYEQYF.

The J gene is TRBJ2-7, the V gene TRBV29-1; 9 nucleotides agree with TRBD1. V was clipped by 2 bases and J by 3 bases; unmatched bases: 2. The CDR3 is 13 residues long. CDR1 is SQVTM, CDR2 ANQGSEA, per germline. The CDR3 nucleotides read TGCAGCGTTGAATTGGGACAGGGCTACGAGCAGTACTTC. Its protein product is CSVELGQGYEQYF.

This sequence joins TRBV7-4 and TRBJ2-7; TRBD1 matches 10 bases. V lost 4 bases to trimming and J lost 2 bases; unmatched junction nucleotides: 8. The CDR3 extends over 16 amino acids. In germline, CDR1 is SGHVT, CDR2 SQSDAQ. CDR3: CASSSLFGTGAYEQYF. The DNA of the CDR3 is TGTGCCAGCAGCTCCTTATTCGGGACAGGGGCCTACGAGCAGTACTTC.

By share, this clone counts as medium-sized. The chain employs TRBV30 and TRBJ2-6; the D is unclear. CDR1 is GTSNPN and CDR2 is SVGIG in the germline V gene (reference sequence). V was shortened by 4 bases and J by 2 bases, with 9 bases between the two germline ends. The CDR3 is 14 residues long. In nucleotides, the CDR3 is TGTGCCTGGATGGGATCGGCTGGGGCCAACGTCCTGACTTTC. This translates into CAWMGSAGANVLTF.

The CDR3 coding sequence is TGTGCCTGCCCTGACTGGCGGAATGAGCAGTTCTTC. The encoded protein is CACPDWRNEQFF. V usage is TRBV30 and J usage is TRBJ2-1; D is unclear. The V end was cut by 6 bases, the J end by 7 bases, with 13 bases between. CDR3 length equals 12 residues. Germline CDR1 and CDR2: GTSNPN and SVGIG (reference sequence).

This rearrangement joins TRBV7-9 to TRBJ2-7, with 8 bases fitting TRBD2. Looked up from germline, CDR1 is SEHNR and CDR2 is FQNEAQ (reference sequence). V shed 4 bases, J shed 0 bases, and the junction held 8 bases outside the gene matches. This CDR3 contains 16 residues. For the CDR3, the DNA is TGTGCCAGCAGCTCCCTAGCGGGCCCTATCTCCTACGAGCAGTACTTC. Its translation is CASSSLAGPISYEQYF.

CDR3 sequence reads: CASSHPGGTGTYNEQFF. DNA of the CDR3: TGTGCCAGCAGCCATCCAGGGGGGACAGGGACCTACAATGAGCAGTTCTTC. The chain combines TRBV14 with TRBJ2-1, with 9 bases identical to TRBD1. V lost 3 bases and J lost 2; bases outside the gene matches: 8. Germline loops: CDR1 SGHDN, CDR2 FVKESK. CDR3 length: 17 amino acids.

The sample holds one count of this clone. This chain joins TRBV27 and TRBJ1-1; TRBD1 matches 10 bases. This CDR3 has 17 amino acids. The ends lost 3 bases at V and 0 bases at J; junction bases unmatched: 7. Germline lookup yields CDR1 MNHEY and CDR2 SMNVEV (reference sequence). CDR3 loop: CASSFPRDRGLNTEAFF. CDR3 sequence (DNA): TGTGCCAGCAGTTTCCCCCGGGACAGGGGATTGAACACTGAAGCTTTCTTT.

The genes are TRBV9 and TRBJ2-7, with 12 bases matching TRBD2. The ends lost 3 bases at V and 5 bases at J; junction bases unmatched: 6. The length of the CDR3 is 15 residues. Germline loops: CDR1 SGDLS, CDR2 YYNGEE. Here the CDR3 reads CASSGLAGGPNEQYF. DNA for the CDR3: TGTGCCAGCAGCGGGCTAGCGGGAGGGCCGAACGAGCAGTACTTC.

V gene TRBV29-1 combines with J gene TRBJ1-5; D possibly corresponds to TRBD1 (5 bases). Germline CDR1 and CDR2: SQVTM and ANQGSEA. The ends were cut back, 2 bases at V and 2 bases at J, with 7 bases in the middle. The CDR3 extends over 13 amino acids. CDR3 sequence reads: CSVEQGGNQPQHF. As DNA, the CDR3 is TGCAGCGTTGAACAGGGTGGCAATCAGCCCCAGCATTTT.

The genes are TRBV4-1 and TRBJ2-5; D not certain. The V gene's germline CDR1 is MGHRA and CDR2 YSYEKL. This CDR3 contains 13 residues. V was shortened by 5 bases and J by 2 bases, with 9 bases between the two germline ends. CDR3 protein: CASSDGRQETQYF. In nucleotides, the CDR3 is TGCGCCAGCAGCGACGGACGTCAAGAGACCCAGTACTTC.

The genes are TRBV7-9 and TRBJ2-7, with D perhaps assigned TRBD1 or TRBD2 (5 bases each). The CDR3 runs 15 residues. V was clipped by 4 bases and J by 3 bases, with 16 bases between them. CDR1 is SEHNR and CDR2 is FQNEAQ in the germline V gene (reference sequence). The CDR3 DNA is TGTGCCAGCAGCTCCGGGCATCAGGGAGACTACGAGCAGTACTTC. Its protein product is CASSSGHQGDYEQYF. Using reference TRBV7-9 and TRBJ2-7 for the parts outside the CDR3, the full variable domain is DTGVSQNPRHKITKRGQNVTFRCDPISEHNRLYWYRQTLGQGPEFLTYFQNEAQLEKSRLLSDRFSAERPKGSFSTLEIQRTEQGDSAMYLCASSSGHQGDYEQYFGPGTRLTVT.